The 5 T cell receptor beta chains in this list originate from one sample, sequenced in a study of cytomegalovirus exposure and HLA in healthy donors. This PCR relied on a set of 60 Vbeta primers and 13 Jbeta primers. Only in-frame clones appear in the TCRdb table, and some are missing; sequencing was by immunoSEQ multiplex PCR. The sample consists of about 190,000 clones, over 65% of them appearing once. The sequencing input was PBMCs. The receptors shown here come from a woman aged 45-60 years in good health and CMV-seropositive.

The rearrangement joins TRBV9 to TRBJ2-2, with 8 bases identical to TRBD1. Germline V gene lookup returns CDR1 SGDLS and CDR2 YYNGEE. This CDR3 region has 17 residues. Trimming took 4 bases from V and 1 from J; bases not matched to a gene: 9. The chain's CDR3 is CASSTHGGTGNTGELFF. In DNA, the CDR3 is TGTGCCAGCAGCACCCACGGAGGGACAGGGAACACCGGGGAGCTGTTTTTT.

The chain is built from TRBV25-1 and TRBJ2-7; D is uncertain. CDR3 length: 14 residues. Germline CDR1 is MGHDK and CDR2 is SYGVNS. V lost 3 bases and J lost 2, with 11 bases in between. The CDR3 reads CASSDLLVPYEQYF. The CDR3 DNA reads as TGTGCCAGCAGTGATCTGCTAGTCCCCTACGAGCAGTACTTC.

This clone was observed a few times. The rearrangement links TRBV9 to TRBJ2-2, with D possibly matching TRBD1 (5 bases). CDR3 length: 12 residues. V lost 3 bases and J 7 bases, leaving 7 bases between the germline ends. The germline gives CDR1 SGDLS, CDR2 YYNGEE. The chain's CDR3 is CASSAQGGELFF. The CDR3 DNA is TGTGCCAGCAGCGCCCAGGGCGGGGAGCTGTTTTTT.

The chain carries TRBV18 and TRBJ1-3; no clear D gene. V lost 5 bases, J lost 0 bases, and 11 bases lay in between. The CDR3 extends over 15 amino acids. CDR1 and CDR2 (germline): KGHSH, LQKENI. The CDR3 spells CASSESYGSGNTIYF. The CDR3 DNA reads TGTGCCAGCTCAGAATCCTACGGCTCTGGAAACACCATATATTTT.

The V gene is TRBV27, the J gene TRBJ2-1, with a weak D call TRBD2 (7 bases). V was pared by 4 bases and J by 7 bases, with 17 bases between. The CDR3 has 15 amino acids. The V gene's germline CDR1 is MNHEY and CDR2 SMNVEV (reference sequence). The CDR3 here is CASSSVGGARNEQFF. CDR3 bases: TGTGCCAGCAGTTCCGTGGGGGGGGCTCGGAATGAGCAGTTCTTC.